This TCR beta chain was retrieved from a study of T cells in Graves' hyperthyroidism and ophthalmopathy. RNA transcripts gave rise to amplified TCR beta CDR3 regions. With the HTBI primer set, the TCR CDR3 went through a first round of RT-PCR. In TCRdb, the multiplex PCR reads were re-called with MiXCR into one record per CDR3 protein. The sample has roughly 380,000 distinct CDR3 sequences, roughly an eighth seen once; the top ten hold 5.3%. Diagnosis of hyperthyroidism was new in patients aged 18 to 65, and its duration was under 2 months. Fresh peripheral blood, about 9.6 ml, yielded the PBMCs. The table lists this clonotype with many counts. Antigen: not known. In germline, CDR1 is SGHNT, CDR2 YYREEE (reference sequence). CDR3 length: 14 residues. Trimming removed 3 bases from V and 1 base from J, with 10 bases in between. Findings and caveats of the study: Within blood appeared most thyroid clonotypes that had expanded above 0.001.

This sequence originates from a woman younger than 30 with Graves' hyperthyroidism. The rearrangement links TRBV5-4 to TRBJ1-1; D is possibly TRBD1 (6 bases). The sample consisted of blood. CDR3 nucleotide sequence: TGTGCCAGCAGCTCCGGACAGAAGAACACTGAAGCTTTCTTT. Translating gives CASSSGQKNTEAFF.